Listed below are T cell receptor beta chains from one sample, sequenced in a study of blood T cell repertoires in COVID-19. Some clones are missing from TCRdb's copy, which holds only in-frame ones; the method was immunoSEQ multiplex PCR. The sample shows 220,000 or so clones, 84% of them seen only once. The sample comprised PBMCs or T cells enriched from blood (not recorded which). These receptors all stem from a woman aged 40-49 years who had recovered from COVID-19. Each CDR3 is given with its conserved first and last residue. A D gene is named only where the DNA matches it firmly. Where a row states a size, it is once, few, many or the class of an expanded clone; other rows omit it.

D gene | clone size | J gene | V gene | CDR3 DNA | CDR3 protein
NA | NA | TRBJ1-5 | TRBV6-2/TRBV6-3 | TGTGCCAGCAGTTACTCGATGGCAGGGGGCAATCAGCCCCAGCATTTT | CASSYSMAGGNQPQHF
TRBD1 | NA | TRBJ1-3 | TRBV28 | TGTGCCAGCAGTTTATTCAGGGGGAGCTCTGGAAACACCATATATTTT | CASSLFRGSSGNTIYF
NA | NA | TRBJ1-5 | TRBV10-2 | TGCGCCAGCAGCGCAGGGGATCAGCCCCAGCATTTT | CASSAGDQPQHF
NA | NA | TRBJ2-1 | TRBV6-1 | TGTGCCAGCAGTGTGGGCCGGACTTATTCATACAATGAGCAGTTCTTC | CASSVGRTYSYNEQFF
TRBD2 | NA | TRBJ2-2 | TRBV28 | TGTGCCAGCGATACAAGCGGGGGGCTGGGCACCGGGGAGCTGTTTTTT | CASDTSGGLGTGELFF
NA | NA | TRBJ1-4 | TRBV7-9 | TGTGCCAGCAGCTTAGGGATACAGGGTATAAAGAGCCCAGAAAAACTGTTTTTT | CASSLGIQGIKSPEKLFF
NA | NA | TRBJ1-1 | TRBV18 | TGTGCCAGTTCCGCAGGGTTGGACACTGAAGCTTTCTTT | CASSAGLDTEAFF
NA | NA | TRBJ2-1 | TRBV10-2 | TGCGCCAGCAGTGAGGAAGGAGCGACCGAGCAGTTCTTC | CASSEEGATEQFF
TRBD1 | NA | TRBJ1-4 | TRBV28 | TGTGCCAGCAGTTTCCGGGACAGGAATGAAAAACTGTTTTTT | CASSFRDRNEKLFF
TRBD2 | NA | TRBJ2-3 | TRBV6-5 | TGTGCCAGCAGTATTGCGGGAGTACGGACAGATACGCAGTATTTT | CASSIAGVRTDTQYF
TRBD1 | NA | TRBJ1-4 | TRBV28 | TGTGCCAGCAGCCTCAGCGACAGGGCACTCCTATCAACTAATGAAAAACTGTTTTTT | CASSLSDRALLSTNEKLFF
NA | few | TRBJ2-1 | TRBV3-1/TRBV3-2 | TGTGCCAGCAGCCCCCCCTTGGGTCGGGAGAGCTCCTACAATGAGCAGTTCTTC | CASSPPLGRESSYNEQFF
NA | NA | TRBJ2-6 | TRBV18 | TGTGCCAGCTCCCCGGCGGCGGAAGTCTACGACTCTGGGGCCAACGTCCTGACTTTC | CASSPAAEVYDSGANVLTF
TRBD1 | NA | TRBJ1-2 | TRBV5-6 | TGTGCCAGCAGCTTACAGCTGACAGGGGGTGGCTACACCTTC | CASSLQLTGGGYTF
NA | NA | TRBJ2-2 | TRBV5-1 | TGCGCCAGCAGCAGAGACAAGAACACCGGGGAGCTGTTTTTT | CASSRDKNTGELFF
TRBD2 | NA | TRBJ2-3 | TRBV5-1 | TGCGCCAGCAGCTTTCGGTCTCTGCGGGAGCCTGATACGCAGTATTTT | CASSFRSLREPDTQYF
NA | NA | TRBJ2-7 | TRBV19 | TGTGCCAGTAGTAACCCCGCGGTCGGGAGTAGCTACGAGCAGTACTTC | CASSNPAVGSSYEQYF
TRBD1 | NA | TRBJ2-7 | TRBV19 | TGTGCCAGTAGGGATCCCGGACAGGGAGACGACGAGCAGTACTTC | CASRDPGQGDDEQYF
NA | NA | TRBJ2-6 | TRBV30 | TGTGCCTCAGGGTTCTCTGGGGCCAACGTCCTGACTTTC | CASGFSGANVLTF
TRBD2 | NA | TRBJ2-5 | TRBV5-6 | TGTGCCAGCAGCTTGTCGGCGGGGGTGGAGACCCAGTACTTC | CASSLSAGVETQYF
NA | NA | TRBJ2-2 | TRBV28 | TGTGCCAGCAGAGGGCAAAGTGTAGGAGGCCCCGGGGAGCTGTTTTTT | CASRGQSVGGPGELFF
NA | NA | TRBJ1-4 | TRBV28 | TGTGCCAGCCGCCCGGTTGCAACTAATGAAAAACTGTTTTTT | CASRPVATNEKLFF
TRBD2 | few | TRBJ2-7 | TRBV2 | TGTGCCAGCAGGGGCGGGGGGGGCCCCCACGAGCAGTACTTC | CASRGGGGPHEQYF
NA | once | TRBJ1-1 | TRBV6-5 | TGTGCCAGCAGTCCGTCTGGGAGTGAAGCTTTCTTT | CASSPSGSEAFF